The sequence of this T cell receptor (beta chain) was determined in a study of CD8+ T cells in alopecia areata. The CDR3 spans 13 residues. Germline values: CDR1 SGHNT, CDR2 YYREEE (reference sequence). V was pared by 4 bases and J by 7 bases, with 11 bases between. Once RNA had been extracted, it was reverse transcribed into cDNA to act as the sequencing template. TCRdb's copy holds only in-frame clones and misses some; the assay was immunoSEQ multiplex PCR. Counted here are around 150,000 clones, 55% occurring once; the ten biggest clones make up around 5%. Material for sequencing was CD4+ T cells sorted from blood. The chain carries TRBV5-4 and TRBJ2-2; TRBD2 is a possible D gene (6 bases). The receptor was isolated from a human donor in good health. CDR3 nucleotide sequence: TGTGCCAGCAGCCTAGAGGAGGGCGGGGAGCTGTTTTTT. Encoded protein: CASSLEEGGELFF.